One TCR beta chain is described in this entry. The sample belongs to a study of blood T cell repertoires in COVID-19. About the research overall: Whether acute or convalescent, the COVID-19 samples came from the United States, Italy and Spain.

This CDR3 is built from 16 residues. After removal of 3 bases from V and 10 bases from J, the junction contained 12 bases not matched to a gene. Germline assignment: CDR1 MDHEN and CDR2 SYDVKM. Only in-frame clones appear in the TCRdb table, and some are missing; sequencing was by immunoSEQ multiplex PCR. The sample lists about 220,000 clones, about 83% occurring once. This chain uses TRBV28 with TRBJ1-4; the match to TRBD1 covers 9 bases. The sample consisted of peripheral blood. The sequence came from a woman aged 40 to 49 with active or convalescent COVID-19. CDR3 bases: TGTGCCAGCAGTTTCATACCGGGACAGGGTTTTGGAAAACTGTTTTTT. As protein: CASSFIPGQGFGKLFF.